One sample yielded the 19 T cell receptor beta chains listed below, sequenced in a study of long-term antiretroviral therapy in people with HIV. It was version v3.0 of the immunoSEQ assay that was run at survey level. Sequenced by immunoSEQ multiplex PCR; TCRdb stores in-frame clones only, minus some. The sample yields about 31,000 clones, about nine tenths seen once. The specimen was unsorted PBMCs, collected 5 to 5.5 years after starting antiretroviral therapy. Every receptor here comes from a woman aged 40 to 50 with HIV.

This clone appeared once. V and J are TRBV5-6 and TRBJ2-1; tentative D call: TRBD2 (7 bases). The length of the CDR3 is 16 residues. With 1 base removed from V and 4 bases from J, the gap between germline ends came to 15 bases. CDR1 and CDR2 (germline): SGHDT, YYEEEE. The CDR3 nucleotides read TGTGCCAGCAGCTTGCCCCGGGGGGCGCAGTACAATGAGCAGTTCTTC. Translated, it gives CASSLPRGAQYNEQFF.

The rearrangement links TRBV6-5 to TRBJ1-6; D uncertain. V lost 7 bases, J lost 2 bases, and 6 bases lay in between. The CDR3 has 13 amino acids. Per the germline V gene, CDR1 is MNHEY and CDR2 is SVGAGI. CDR3 DNA: TGTGCCAGCAACCGGGCCTATAATTCACCCCTCCACTTT. Protein product: CASNRAYNSPLHF.

This clone has just one count. This chain connects TRBV5-1 to TRBJ2-3; 8 bases are a match to TRBD1. The trim removed 0 bases at V and 2 bases at J, leaving 5 bases unmatched. The CDR3 sequence is 16 residues long. CDR1 and CDR2 from the germline V gene are SGHRS and YFSETQ. The CDR3 region is CASSLVGQAYTDTQYF. The CDR3 DNA follows: TGCGCCAGCAGCTTGGTGGGACAGGCCTACACAGATACGCAGTATTTT.

The chain is built from TRBV7-6 and TRBJ2-2; unclear D gene. This CDR3 comprises 14 residues. Per germline, CDR1 SGHVS and CDR2 FNYEAQ. V lost 0 bases and J lost 3, with 5 bases in between. CDR3: CASSLAAYTGELFF. For the CDR3, the DNA is TGTGCCAGCAGCTTAGCGGCCTACACCGGGGAGCTGTTTTTT.

As DNA, the CDR3 is TGTGCCAGCAGCCTGACAGGGATGGGCACAGATACGCAGTATTTT. Residues: CASSLTGMGTDTQYF. The genes are TRBV7-1 and TRBJ2-3; 7 nucleotides align to TRBD1. TRBV7-1 counts as an open reading frame of uncertain function. The CDR3 runs 15 residues. The ends lost 5 bases at V and 1 base at J; junction bases unmatched: 6.

The V and J genes are TRBV19 and TRBJ2-3, with D perhaps TRBD2 (5 bases). The CDR3 is 17 amino acids. Germline CDR1 is LNHDA and CDR2 is SQIVND (reference sequence). Deletions cut 1 base from V and 1 base from J, with 15 bases between. CDR3 nucleotide sequence: TGTGCCAGTAGTATAGGCCTTCGCGGGCAGGGCACAGATACGCAGTATTTT. This gives the protein CASSIGLRGQGTDTQYF.

The chain joins TRBV9 to TRBJ2-2; D gene uncertain. This CDR3 region has 13 residues. The V gene lost 4 bases and the J gene lost 7 bases, with 11 bases spanning the gap. In germline, CDR1 is SGDLS, CDR2 YYNGEE. This chain's CDR3 is CASSPPTDGELFF. For the CDR3, the DNA is TGTGCCAGCAGCCCCCCGACGGACGGGGAGCTGTTTTTT.

This clone showed up just once. The CDR3 protein is CASSLGHPGTEAFF. The DNA of the CDR3 is TGCGCCAGCAGCTTGGGACACCCAGGAACTGAAGCTTTCTTT. V gene TRBV5-1 combines with J gene TRBJ1-1; D remains unclear. V was clipped by 0 bases and J by 5 bases, with 11 bases between them. The V gene's germline CDR1 is SGHRS and CDR2 YFSETQ. CDR3 length: 14 residues.

The chain employs TRBV29-1 and TRBJ2-4, with 14 bases that match TRBD2. Trimming removed 5 bases from V and 0 bases from J; junction bases left unmatched: 6. CDR1 is SQVTM, CDR2 ANQGSEA, per germline. There are 17 residues in the CDR3. In DNA form, the CDR3 reads TGCAGCGTTTCCGGGACTAGCGGGGGAATAGCCAAAAACATTCAGTACTTC. Its protein is CSVSGTSGGIAKNIQYF.

V usage is TRBV19 and J usage is TRBJ1-1; D gene unclear. The V gene's germline CDR1 is LNHDA and CDR2 SQIVND (reference sequence). This CDR3 is 14 amino acids long. V was pared by 1 base and J by 1 base, with 7 bases between. The CDR3 nucleotides are TGTGCCAGTAGTATAGGCGGAGAGAACACTGAAGCTTTCTTT. Translated, it gives CASSIGGENTEAFF. Full variable domain (remainder filled in from reference TRBV19 and TRBJ1-1): DGGITQSPKYLFRKEGQNVTLSCEQNLNHDAMYWYRQDPGQGLRLIYYSQIVNDFQKGDIAEGYSVSREKKESFPLTVTSAQKNPTAFYLCASSIGGENTEAFFGQGTRLTVV.

V gene TRBV7-9 combines with J gene TRBJ2-7; 10 bases match TRBD1. The CDR3 has 16 residues. After removal of 5 bases from V and 5 bases from J, the junction contained 12 bases not matched to a gene. The germline V gene has CDR1 SEHNR and CDR2 FQNEAQ (reference sequence). CDR3 loop: CASSHGLGQGSHEQYF. The CDR3 bases are TGTGCCAGCAGCCATGGTTTGGGACAGGGGTCCCACGAGCAGTACTTC.

This sequence joins TRBV6-6 and TRBJ2-1; 7 bases are shared with TRBD1. This CDR3 is built from 15 residues. Germline V gene lookup returns CDR1 MNHNY and CDR2 SVGAGI (reference sequence). The V gene end was trimmed by 2 bases and the J gene end by 4 bases; junction bases not matched to a gene: 5. The CDR3 DNA reads TGTGCCAGCAGTTACGGAAGACAGGGTTACAATGAGCAGTTCTTC. Translating it yields CASSYGRQGYNEQFF.

The V and J genes are TRBV10-3 and TRBJ2-4, with no clear D. This CDR3 region has 15 residues. V was cut by 1 base and J by 6 bases, with 13 bases left in between. Germline V gene sequence: CDR1 ENHRY, CDR2 SYGVKD. The CDR3 region has the DNA TGTGCCATCAGTGAGTTAGGTGGGATCGGAAACATTCAGTACTTC. Amino acids: CAISELGGIGNIQYF.

The V and J genes are TRBV7-9 and TRBJ2-3, with D hard to call. This CDR3 comprises 17 residues. V lost 5 bases, J lost 0 bases, and 18 bases lay in between. CDR1 and CDR2 (germline): SEHNR, FQNEAQ (reference sequence). The CDR3 here is CASSLLSGITSTDTQYF. In DNA form, the CDR3 reads TGTGCCAGCAGCCTCCTGTCAGGTATTACTAGCACAGATACGCAGTATTTT.

V is TRBV30 and J is TRBJ1-2, with no clear D. Germline CDR1 and CDR2: GTSNPN and SVGIG (reference sequence). This CDR3 comprises 16 residues. Trimming pared 5 bases from V and 6 bases from J, leaving 25 bases between. The CDR3 DNA reads as TGTGCCTGGGGGAATCTTGATAGGCCTAGGGAAAATGGCTACACCTTC. Encoded protein: CAWGNLDRPRENGYTF.

This clone was seen once. CDR3 sequence: CASSLPGTPETQYF. As DNA, the CDR3 is TGTGCCAGCAGTTTACCCGGGACCCCCGAGACCCAGTACTTC. The rearrangement links TRBV27 to TRBJ2-5, with D possibly called TRBD1 or TRBD2 (5 bases each). V gave up 2 bases and J gave up 5 bases, with 12 bases separating them. This CDR3 is 14 amino acids long. Germline V CDR1 and CDR2: MNHEY, SMNVEV (reference sequence).

The genes are TRBV5-1 and TRBJ1-2; possibly TRBD1 for D (5 bases). Germline CDR1 SGHRS, CDR2 YFSETQ. The ends were cut back, 3 bases at V and 7 bases at J, with 10 bases in the middle. The CDR3 is 12 residues long. DNA for the CDR3: TGCGCCAGCAGCTCCAGGGAAGCTGGCTACACCTTC. As protein: CASSSREAGYTF. Variable domain in full (rest from reference TRBV5-1 and TRBJ1-2): KAGVTQTPRYLIKTRGQQVTLSCSPISGHRSVSWYQQTPGQGLQFLFEYFSETQRNKGNFPGRFSGRQFSNSRSEMNVSTLELGDSALYLCASSSREAGYTFGSGTRLTVV.

This clone has a single count. The chain links TRBV11-2 to TRBJ2-1; D gene unclear. The CDR3 extends over 12 amino acids. V lost 4 bases and J 4 bases, leaving 5 bases between the germline ends. Germline assignment: CDR1 SGHAT and CDR2 FQNNGV. In nucleotides, the CDR3 is TGTGCCAGCAGCTCTAAGTACAATGAGCAGTTCTTC. This encodes CASSSKYNEQFF.

The genes are TRBV14 and TRBJ2-7; TRBD2 might be the D (6 bases). CDR1 is SGHDN and CDR2 is FVKESK in the germline V gene. The CDR3 is made up of 13 amino acids. V was cut by 3 bases and J by 4 bases, with 10 bases left in between. In DNA form, the CDR3 reads TGTGCCAGCAGCCAGACTAGTTTTTACGAGCAGTACTTC. The encoded protein is CASSQTSFYEQYF.